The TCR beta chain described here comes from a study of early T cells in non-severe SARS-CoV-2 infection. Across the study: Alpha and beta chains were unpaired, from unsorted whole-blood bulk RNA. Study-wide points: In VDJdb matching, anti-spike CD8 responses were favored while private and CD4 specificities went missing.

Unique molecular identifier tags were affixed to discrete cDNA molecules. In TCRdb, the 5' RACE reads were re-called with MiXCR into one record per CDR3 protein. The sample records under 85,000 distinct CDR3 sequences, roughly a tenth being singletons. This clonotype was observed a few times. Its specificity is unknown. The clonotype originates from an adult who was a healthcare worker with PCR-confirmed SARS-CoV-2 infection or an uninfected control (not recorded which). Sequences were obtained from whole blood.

CDR3 in amino acids: CASSRGTSGEVDTQYF. The CDR3 nucleotides read TGTGCCAGCAGCCGAGGGACTAGCGGGGAGGTAGATACGCAGTATTTT. The J gene is TRBJ2-3, the V gene TRBV4-2, with 13 nucleotides matching TRBD2. Germline V gene data show CDR1 as LGHNA and CDR2 as YNFKEQ. The V gene end was trimmed by 4 bases and the J gene end by 5 bases; junction bases not matched to a gene: 6. The CDR3 sequence is 16 residues long.